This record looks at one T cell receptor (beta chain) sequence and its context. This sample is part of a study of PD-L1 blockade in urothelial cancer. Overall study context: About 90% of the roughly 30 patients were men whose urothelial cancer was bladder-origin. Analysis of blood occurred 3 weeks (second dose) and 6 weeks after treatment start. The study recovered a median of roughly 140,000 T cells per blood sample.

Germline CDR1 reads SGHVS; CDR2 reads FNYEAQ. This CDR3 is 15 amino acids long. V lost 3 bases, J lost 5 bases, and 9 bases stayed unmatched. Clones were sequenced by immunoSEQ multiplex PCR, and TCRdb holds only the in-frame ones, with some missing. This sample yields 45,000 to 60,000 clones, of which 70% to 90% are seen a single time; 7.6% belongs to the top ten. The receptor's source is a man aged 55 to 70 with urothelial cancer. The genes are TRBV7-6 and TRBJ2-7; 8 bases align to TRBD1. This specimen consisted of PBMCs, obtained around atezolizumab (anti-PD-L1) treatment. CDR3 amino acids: CASSFLGQGRDEQYF. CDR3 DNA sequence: TGTGCCAGCAGCTTTCTAGGACAGGGAAGGGACGAGCAGTACTTC. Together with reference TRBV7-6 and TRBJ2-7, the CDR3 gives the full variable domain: GAGVSQSPRYKVTKRGQDVALRCDPISGHVSLYWYRQALGQGPEFLTYFNYEAQQDKSGLPNDRFSAERPEGSISTLTIQRTEQRDSAMYRCASSFLGQGRDEQYFGPGTRLTVT.